A selection of T cell receptor beta chains follows, all from one sample in a study of T-cell reconstitution after alpha-beta-depleted transplantation in children. From the PCR reads, TCRdb called clonotypes with MiXCR, one entry per CDR3 protein. Among around 440,000 distinct CDR3 sequences listed, 16% were seen once. The sequencing here drew on PBMCs, mostly from graft donor cells, taken 360 days after TCRalphabeta/CD19-depleted stem cell transplant. All receptors come from a boy less than two years old who had a stem cell transplant for Wiskott-Aldrich syndrome, so the T cells may come from the graft donor. CDR3s include the opening cysteine and the closing phenylalanine or tryptophan. A D gene is named only where the DNA matches it firmly. A clone size is listed for some rows: how often the clone was seen (once, few, many), or a class if it is expanded.

>TRBV7-2|many|13|TRBJ2-7|.
CASSLGVLYEQYF
TGTGCCAGCAGCTTAGGCGTGCTCTACGAGCAGTACTTC
>TRBV20-1|.|13|TRBJ2-7|.
CSARRQDSYEQYF
TGCAGTGCACGTCGACAGGATTCCTACGAGCAGTACTTC
>TRBV12-3/TRBV12-4|few|15|TRBJ1-5|.
CASSLEPRGNQPQHF
TGTGCCAGCAGTTTAGAGCCTCGGGGCAATCAGCCCCAGCATTTT
>TRBV28|.|16|TRBJ2-1|TRBD1
CASSLDRGPGYNEQFF
TGTGCCAGCAGTTTAGACAGGGGTCCGGGGTACAATGAGCAGTTCTTC
>TRBV9|.|15|TRBJ2-1|.
CASSLGPLLGRGEFF
TGTGCCAGCAGCTTGGGACCGTTATTAGGGCGCGGTGAGTTCTTC
>TRBV5-1|.|13|TRBJ2-5|.
CASRSPREETQYF
TGCGCCAGCAGAAGCCCCAGGGAAGAGACCCAGTACTTC
>TRBV7-2|many|17|TRBJ2-3|.
CASSRTSWRSLTDTQYF
TGTGCCAGCAGCCGCACCTCATGGCGGAGTCTCACAGATACGCAGTATTTT
>TRBV10-3|.|16|TRBJ2-1|TRBD2
CAIRLGVAGAYNEQFF
TGTGCCATCAGATTGGGGGTAGCGGGAGCCTACAATGAGCAGTTCTTC
>TRBV28|.|15|TRBJ2-7|TRBD1
CASSSTGARVGEQYF
TGTGCCAGCAGTTCCACAGGGGCTCGCGTTGGCGAGCAGTACTTC
>TRBV2|.|11|TRBJ2-1|.
CASSGTGEQFF
TGTGCCAGCAGTGGGACGGGGGAGCAGTTCTTC
>TRBV15|.|19|TRBJ1-2|TRBD1
CATSRVPNVQGEANYGYTF
TGTGCCACCAGCAGAGTCCCAAACGTACAGGGGGAAGCTAACTATGGCTACACCTTC
>TRBV5-1|few|15|TRBJ2-3|.
CASSHRPPRADTQYF
TGCGCCAGCAGCCACCGACCCCCTAGGGCAGATACGCAGTATTTT
>TRBV20-1|.|11|TRBJ2-1|.
CSGLHLNEQFF
TGCAGTGGACTACACCTCAATGAGCAGTTCTTC
>TRBV28|few|18|TRBJ2-5|TRBD2
CASSPGFWRGGDQETQYF
TGTGCCAGCAGTCCCGGCTTTTGGCGCGGGGGAGACCAAGAGACCCAGTACTTC
>TRBV28|few|15|TRBJ2-7|.
CASSSTLGESYEQYF
TGTGCCAGCAGTTCCACCCTCGGGGAATCCTACGAGCAGTACTTC
>TRBV10-3|few|14|TRBJ2-1|TRBD1
CAISDRTGYNEQFF
TGTGCCATCAGTGACCGGACAGGCTACAATGAGCAGTTCTTC
>TRBV15|.|16|TRBJ1-1|.
CATSRDLPGLNTEAFF
TGTGCCACCAGCAGAGATTTACCAGGATTGAACACTGAAGCTTTCTTT
>TRBV29-1|few|14|TRBJ2-7|TRBD1
CSVKAGQGPYEQYF
TGCAGCGTTAAGGCGGGACAGGGCCCCTACGAGCAGTACTTC
>TRBV3-1|once|12|TRBJ2-3|.
CASSQVSGTQYF
TGTGCCAGCAGCCAAGTTTCTGGTACGCAGTATTTT
>TRBV7-2|few|16|TRBJ2-3|TRBD2
CASSAGLAGSTDTQYF
TGTGCCAGCAGCGCCGGACTAGCGGGGTCCACAGATACGCAGTATTTT
>TRBV7-6|once|15|TRBJ2-2|TRBD1
CASSSRQGRTGELFF
TGTGCCAGCAGTTCCCGACAGGGGAGGACCGGGGAGCTGTTTTTT
>TRBV4-2|few|15|TRBJ1-5|TRBD1
CASSQGTGFNQPQHF
TGTGCCAGCAGCCAAGGGACAGGTTTCAATCAGCCCCAGCATTTT
>TRBV12-3/TRBV12-4|few|13|TRBJ2-5|.
CASTPGYQETQYF
TGTGCCAGCACCCCGGGGTACCAAGAGACCCAGTACTTC
>TRBV7-9|few|13|TRBJ2-7|.
CASSLGRGSEQYF
TGTGCCAGCAGCTTAGGGCGTGGTAGCGAGCAGTACTTC